This T cell receptor (beta chain) was sequenced for a study of graft-versus-host responses after intestinal transplantation. In the study overall: All recipients were given anti-thymocyte globulin induction, and tacrolimus and steroids were then administered for around three years.

Study observations and caveats: GvH clones occurred in recipient marrow; some first appeared in ileum or blood. Allografts from individuals with graft-donor T cell macrochimerism displayed high graft-versus-host to host-versus-graft clonal ratios.

The V gene's germline CDR1 is SNHLY and CDR2 FYNNEI. The CDR3 has 19 amino acids. V lost 2 bases to trimming and J lost 0 bases; unmatched junction nucleotides: 8. The assay was immunoSEQ multiplex PCR, and TCRdb's table has in-frame clones only and misses some. Of around 97,000 clones in the sample, 80% to 95% were seen once. As regards this clone: The antigen remains unidentified.

The chain is built from TRBV2 and TRBJ2-3; 13 positions match TRBD2. This sequence was found in a human donor who received an intestinal transplant. Sample: unstimulated CD8+ T cells sorted from spleen or lymph node cells, taken before intestinal transplant. CDR3 amino acids: CASSETSGGGFYSTDTQYF. CDR3 DNA: TGTGCCAGCAGTGAAACTAGCGGGGGGGGTTTTTATAGCACAGATACGCAGTATTTT.